These 28 T cell receptor beta chains were sequenced from one sample in a study of T cells after somatic rescue of genetic block. Sequencing was performed with immunoSEQ multiplex PCR; in TCRdb, only in-frame clones are kept and a portion is missing. The profile shows fewer than 150,000 clones, around nine tenths of them singletons. Material for sequencing was peripheral blood mononuclear cells (PBMCs). The source is a young woman.

The rearrangement joins TRBV5-1 to TRBJ2-6; TRBD1 aligns across 7 bases. Germline CDR1 and CDR2: SGHRS and YFSETQ. The J segment lost 2 bases and the V segment lost 5 bases, leaving 4 bases of the junction unmatched. The CDR3 runs to 15 residues. CDR3 loop: CASRATGAGANVLTF. Here the CDR3 DNA reads TGCGCCAGCAGAGCAACAGGGGCTGGGGCCAACGTCCTGACTTTC.

Here the CDR3 reads CASSVGASGGYNEQFF. The CDR3 DNA sequence: TGTGCCAGCAGCGTAGGGGCTAGCGGGGGCTACAATGAGCAGTTCTTC. This chain links TRBV9 with TRBJ2-1, with TRBD2 matching over 10 bases. CDR1 SGDLS and CDR2 YYNGEE come from the germline V gene. V trimming: 0 bases; J trimming: 3 bases; junction bases outside the gene matches: 3. CDR3 length equals 16 residues.

This chain links TRBV11-3 with TRBJ2-3, with D possibly being TRBD2 (5 bases). Germline lookup yields CDR1 SGHNT and CDR2 YENEEA. Trimming shortened V by 2 bases and J by 0 bases, and 12 bases separated the two germline ends. The CDR3 contains 16 residues. The CDR3 sequence is CASSLSRGHSTDTQYF. CDR3 in DNA: TGTGCCAGCAGCTTATCTCGAGGGCATAGCACAGATACGCAGTATTTT. The full variable domain, rest sourced from reference TRBV11-3 and TRBJ2-3, is EAGVVQSPRYKIIEKKQPVAFWCNPISGHNTLYWYLQNLGQGPELLIRYENEEAVDDSQLPKDRFSAERLKGVDSTLKIQPAELGDSAVYLCASSLSRGHSTDTQYFGPGTRLTVL.

The V gene is TRBV9, the J gene TRBJ2-1; no clear D gene. The V end lost 3 bases, the J end lost 0 bases, and 10 bases lay between the germline ends. Looked up from germline, CDR1 is SGDLS and CDR2 is YYNGEE. This CDR3 has 15 residues. As DNA, the CDR3 is TGTGCCAGCAGCGACGCACCAAGCTCCTACAATGAGCAGTTCTTC. Amino acid sequence: CASSDAPSSYNEQFF.

This clone has a single count. This rearrangement joins TRBV29-1 to TRBJ2-5; 8 nucleotides line up with TRBD2. The J segment lost 5 bases and the V segment lost 3 bases, leaving 5 bases of the junction unmatched. Germline V gene sequence: CDR1 SQVTM, CDR2 ANQGSEA. The CDR3 has 13 amino acids. CDR3 nucleotides: TGCAGCGTTGAGGGACTAGTGAGGGAGACCCAGTACTTC. This gives the protein CSVEGLVRETQYF.

The J gene is TRBJ1-1, the V gene TRBV7-6; D remains unclear. The V gene lost 4 bases and the J gene lost 4 bases, with 13 bases spanning the gap. Germline CDR1 and CDR2: SGHVS and FNYEAQ. There are 14 residues in the CDR3. The CDR3 nucleotides read TGTGCCAGCAGCTCCCCCCCTGTATTCACTGAAGCTTTCTTT. Encoded protein: CASSSPPVFTEAFF.

The J gene is TRBJ2-7, the V gene TRBV6-6; D is perhaps TRBD2 (6 bases). V lost 6 bases to trimming and J lost 9 bases, with 18 bases between them. The germline V gene has CDR1 MNHNY and CDR2 SVGAGI (reference sequence). The CDR3 loop spans 13 amino acids. CDR3 sequence: CASREEGISAQYF. In DNA, the CDR3 is TGTGCCAGCAGGGAGGAGGGGATTTCCGCGCAGTACTTC.

The rearrangement links TRBV5-4 to TRBJ1-3, with D possibly TRBD1 on 5 matching bases. V was shortened by 6 bases and J by 6 bases, with 16 bases between the two germline ends. CDR1 is SGHNT and CDR2 is YYREEE in the germline V gene (reference sequence). The CDR3 is 14 residues long. CDR3 protein: CASIPRDGVNTIYF. The CDR3 bases are TGTGCCAGCATCCCTCGGGACGGAGTAAACACCATATATTTT.

The chain employs TRBV18 and TRBJ1-5, with TRBD1 matching 7 bases. Germline V gene data show CDR1 as KGHSH and CDR2 as LQKENI. This CDR3 is 18 amino acids long. V was clipped by 3 bases and J by 0 bases; unmatched bases: 11. In DNA, the CDR3 is TGTGCCAGCTCACCGCGTCCGGTTACAGGGGTTAGCAATCAGCCCCAGCATTTT. Encoded protein: CASSPRPVTGVSNQPQHF.

V usage is TRBV18 and J usage is TRBJ1-3; the D is unclear. The V end lost 3 bases, the J end lost 0 bases, and 9 bases lay between the germline ends. Germline assignment: CDR1 KGHSH and CDR2 LQKENI. The CDR3 totals 15 residues. DNA for the CDR3: TGTGCCAGCTCACCCCGGACCCACTCTGGAAACACCATATATTTT. This encodes CASSPRTHSGNTIYF.

The J gene is TRBJ1-1, the V gene TRBV25-1; a weak D match, TRBD1 (6 bases). The CDR3 sequence is 14 residues long. The V end lost 0 bases, the J end lost 5 bases, and 10 bases lay between the germline ends. Germline-derived CDR1 and CDR2 are MGHDK and SYGVNS. CDR3 amino acids: CASSEYRGATEAFF. In nucleotides, the CDR3 is TGTGCCAGCAGTGAATATAGGGGGGCAACTGAAGCTTTCTTT.

The chain carries TRBV4-3 and TRBJ2-1; weak D call: TRBD2 (6 bases). Looked up from germline, CDR1 is LGHNA and CDR2 is YSLEER. CDR3 length equals 14 residues. V gave up 1 base and J gave up 5 bases, with 9 bases separating them. The CDR3 spells CASSQVGGDNEQFF. CDR3 nucleotide sequence: TGCGCCAGCAGCCAAGTAGGCGGGGACAATGAGCAGTTCTTC.

This clone came up once. The gene calls are TRBV28 and TRBJ2-7; D might be TRBD1 or TRBD2, each matching 5 bases. The germline V and J ends were trimmed by 8 bases and 4 bases, with 15 bases remaining between them. CDR3 size: 13 residues. Germline V lookup: CDR1 MDHEN, CDR2 SYDVKM. The CDR3 DNA reads as TGTGCCAGCGGGACGACGTCCCTTTACGAGCAGTACTTC. This translates into CASGTTSLYEQYF.

This sequence joins TRBV19 and TRBJ2-7; TRBD1 aligns across 7 bases. V lost 3 bases, J lost 2 bases, and 7 bases stayed unmatched. From germline, CDR1 is LNHDA and CDR2 SQIVND (reference sequence). The CDR3 contains 15 residues. This CDR3 is CASSMRQGRTYEQYF. The DNA of the CDR3 is TGTGCCAGTAGTATGCGACAGGGTCGGACCTACGAGCAGTACTTC.

The V and J genes are TRBV5-4 and TRBJ1-3, with D uncertain. The V end lost 0 bases, the J end lost 2 bases, and 12 bases lay between the germline ends. In germline, CDR1 is SGHNT, CDR2 YYREEE (reference sequence). The CDR3 has 16 residues. The CDR3 DNA reads as TGTGCCAGCAGCTTGGGTGGCAGGAGACCTGGAAACACCATATATTTT. It translates to CASSLGGRRPGNTIYF.

The chain links TRBV2 to TRBJ2-3; 9 bases match TRBD2. This CDR3 contains 15 residues. V dropped 4 bases and J dropped 9; count of bases not matched to a gene: 11. From germline, CDR1 is SNHLY and CDR2 FYNNEI. The CDR3 here is CASSVRGLASATQYF. CDR3 DNA sequence: TGTGCCAGCAGTGTCCGGGGACTAGCTTCAGCAACGCAGTATTTT.

The rearrangement joins TRBV7-9 to TRBJ1-3; D gene ambiguous. This CDR3 is built from 15 residues. Germline values: CDR1 SEHNR, CDR2 FQNEAQ (reference sequence). The V end was cut by 5 bases, the J end by 0 bases, with 11 bases between. The CDR3 spells CASSPFRGSGNTIYF. For the CDR3, the DNA is TGTGCCAGCAGCCCCTTTAGAGGCTCTGGAAACACCATATATTTT.

The V gene is TRBV7-8, the J gene TRBJ2-2, with 7 bases lining up with TRBD1. After removal of 1 base from V and 5 bases from J, the junction contained 10 bases not matched to a gene. CDR1 and CDR2 from the germline V gene are SGHVS and FQNEAQ. The CDR3 length is 17 residues. The CDR3 spells CASSLVPLDRVTGELFF. In nucleotides, the CDR3 is TGTGCCAGCAGCTTAGTCCCCCTCGACAGGGTTACCGGGGAGCTGTTTTTT.

J is TRBJ2-3 and V is TRBV27; 12 bases are shared with TRBD2. Unmatched junction bases numbered 5, after V lost 6 bases and J lost 4 bases. Germline-derived CDR1 and CDR2 are MNHEY and SMNVEV (reference sequence). The CDR3 has 15 residues. This CDR3 is CASRPSGGASDTQYF. The CDR3 DNA reads TGTGCCAGCAGACCTAGCGGGGGGGCTTCAGATACGCAGTATTTT.

This clone was seen just once. This sequence joins TRBV5-1 and TRBJ2-7; D remains unclear. CDR3 size: 14 residues. Trimming removed 0 bases from V and 3 bases from J, with 10 bases in between. Per the germline V gene, CDR1 is SGHRS and CDR2 is YFSETQ. CDR3 sequence (DNA): TGCGCCAGCAGCTTGGCCGATCCTAGCTACGAGCAGTACTTC. Its translation: CASSLADPSYEQYF.

The V call is TRBV7-2, the J call TRBJ1-3; 7 bases align to TRBD1. V trimming: 5 bases; J trimming: 0 bases; junction bases outside the gene matches: 4. Germline CDR1 reads SGHTA; CDR2 reads FQGNSA. The CDR3 length is 15 residues. The CDR3, as DNA: TGTGCCAGCAGCCTTGGGACAGCCTCTGGAAACACCATATATTTT. Translating gives CASSLGTASGNTIYF. Variable domain in full (rest from reference TRBV7-2 and TRBJ1-3): GAGVSQSPSNKVTEKGKDVELRCDPISGHTALYWYRQSLGQGLEFLIYFQGNSAPDKSGLPSDRFSAERTGGSVSTLTIQRTQQEDSAVYLCASSLGTASGNTIYFGEGSWLTVV.

This chain uses TRBV19 with TRBJ2-5, with D perhaps matching TRBD1 (6 bases). The ends were cut back, 3 bases at V and 1 base at J, with 9 bases in the middle. Germline values: CDR1 LNHDA, CDR2 SQIVND (reference sequence). CDR3 size: 14 residues. The CDR3 DNA reads as TGTGCCAGTAGTATTCGAGGGGGCCAAGAGACCCAGTACTTC. It specifies CASSIRGGQETQYF.

This clone was detected a few times. V and J are TRBV4-2 and TRBJ2-1, with TRBD1 as a possible D gene (7 bases). Trimming took 3 bases from V and 2 from J, leaving 14 bases between them. The CDR3 totals 16 residues. The germline V gene encodes CDR1 LGHNA and CDR2 YNFKEQ. CDR3 residues: CASSHRGTEAYNEQFF. For the CDR3, the DNA is TGTGCCAGCAGCCATCGCGGGACAGAGGCCTACAATGAGCAGTTCTTC.

The chain joins TRBV7-8 to TRBJ2-1; tentative D call: TRBD2 (6 bases). Trimming left V 3 bases short and J 4 bases short, with 13 bases between. From germline, CDR1 is SGHVS and CDR2 FQNEAQ. The CDR3 is 15 residues long. For the CDR3, the DNA is TGTGCCAGCAGCTTCGGGGGTCAGGGATACAATGAGCAGTTCTTC. This encodes CASSFGGQGYNEQFF.

V gene TRBV6-5 combines with J gene TRBJ1-1; D remains ambiguous. Germline V lookup: CDR1 MNHEY, CDR2 SVGAGI. There are 13 residues in the CDR3. V was pared by 2 bases and J by 7 bases, with 11 bases between. The CDR3 nucleotides read TGTGCCAGCAGTTACCGTTTGGACGGTGAAGCTTTCTTT. Translated: CASSYRLDGEAFF.

The chain's CDR3 is CASSIQGAGFEKLFF. As DNA, the CDR3 is TGTGCCAGCAGCATCCAGGGGGCGGGTTTTGAAAAACTGTTTTTT. The V call is TRBV7-2, the J call TRBJ1-4; 8 nucleotides agree with TRBD1. Unmatched junction bases numbered 9, after V lost 5 bases and J lost 7 bases. This CDR3 region has 15 residues. Germline V gives CDR1 SGHTA, CDR2 FQGNSA.

This sequence joins TRBV6-4 and TRBJ2-3; 10 bases fit TRBD2. Germline V gene lookup returns CDR1 MRHNA and CDR2 SNTAGT. The CDR3 is 16 amino acids. The J segment lost 5 bases and the V segment lost 3 bases, leaving 8 bases of the junction unmatched. The CDR3 DNA reads TGTGCCAGCAGTGAGGTGGCTAGCGGGGGATTAGATACGCAGTATTTT. Translating it yields CASSEVASGGLDTQYF.

The chain carries TRBV30 and TRBJ1-1; tentative D call: TRBD1 (6 bases). The germline V gene has CDR1 GTSNPN and CDR2 SVGIG (reference sequence). The V gene lost 5 bases and the J gene lost 0 bases, with 28 bases spanning the gap. This CDR3 comprises 19 residues. CDR3 nucleotides: TGTGCCTGGTTACGAACGAAGGGGGACGCTTTCTCAGTGAACACTGAAGCTTTCTTT. Encoded protein: CAWLRTKGDAFSVNTEAFF.